These 5 T cell receptor beta chains originate from one sample sequenced in a study of radiation and T cells in renal cell carcinoma. Described time point: baseline pretreatment blood. Treatment indicated: 15 Gy SBRT to primary tumor, nephrectomy 4 weeks later. Some clones are missing from TCRdb's copy, which holds only in-frame ones; the method was immunoSEQ multiplex PCR. This sample yields about 95,000 clones, of which 65% to 90% are seen a single time; approximately 8% belongs to the top ten. Sample: blood, taken from a patient whose treatment included radiotherapy and nephrectomy. These receptor sequences come from a man aged 50-59 years with renal cell carcinoma.

This clone was detected only once. V usage is TRBV6-5 and J usage is TRBJ2-3, with D perhaps TRBD2 (5 bases). This CDR3 is built from 12 residues. Trimming took 4 bases from V and 7 from J, leaving 9 bases between them. The germline V gene has CDR1 MNHEY and CDR2 SVGAGI. CDR3 sequence reads: CASSSGSHTQYF. CDR3 in DNA: TGTGCCAGCAGTTCGGGGTCGCATACGCAGTATTTT.

The chain combines TRBV7-9 with TRBJ2-1, with 8 bases fitting TRBD2. Per the germline V gene, CDR1 is SEHNR and CDR2 is FQNEAQ (reference sequence). This CDR3 is built from 14 residues. The junction had 8 bases not matched to a gene; V was cut back by 8 bases and J by 5 bases. CDR3 loop: CASYGGGTNNEQFF. The CDR3 DNA reads as TGTGCCAGCTACGGCGGGGGGACCAACAATGAGCAGTTCTTC.

This sequence joins TRBV25-1 and TRBJ2-3, with D uncertain. V was clipped by 1 base and J by 2 bases, with 10 bases between them. The CDR3 is made up of 15 amino acids. CDR1 is MGHDK, CDR2 SYGVNS, per germline. The CDR3 region has the DNA TGTGCCAGCAGTGAATGGGGTCTAGACACAGATACGCAGTATTTT. Translating gives CASSEWGLDTDTQYF.

The rearrangement joins TRBV6-1 to TRBJ1-1, with TRBD1 as a possible D gene (5 bases). Germline V gene sequence: CDR1 MNHNS, CDR2 SASEGT. CDR3 length equals 14 residues. The V and J ends lost 5 bases and 4 bases respectively, with 14 bases between them. CDR3 in amino acids: CASSMLGVSTEAFF. The DNA for the CDR3 is TGTGCCAGCAGTATGCTAGGGGTGAGCACTGAAGCTTTCTTT.

The chain recombines TRBV18 with TRBJ2-2; D is undetermined. The germline V gene has CDR1 KGHSH and CDR2 LQKENI. This CDR3 comprises 11 residues. Trimming removed 3 bases at V and 7 bases at J, with 3 bases between. The CDR3 DNA sequence: TGTGCCAGCTCACCCGGCGGGGAGCTGTTTTTT. It codes for CASSPGGELFF.